The source of this T cell receptor beta chain is a study of T cell repertoires in cytomegalovirus infection. With regard to this clonotype: No antigen is known for it.

V trimming: 5 bases; J trimming: 4 bases; junction bases outside the gene matches: 7. The CDR3 has 14 residues. The germline V gene encodes CDR1 SGHAT and CDR2 FQDESV (reference sequence). TCRdb re-analysed the reads in MiXCR, keeping a single row per CDR3 protein. The sample holds around 900,000 distinct CDR3 sequences, around 32% seen once. The rearrangement joins TRBV11-1 to TRBJ2-5; TRBD1 aligns across 7 bases. This TCR was recovered from a human donor in good health (CMV status not recorded). Some clones in this sample may be carry-over from other donors' samples. Sequenced here: cultured CD8+ T cells from PBMCs, sampled from culture after CMV antigen stimulation. CDR3 nucleotide sequence: TGTGCCAGCAGCCATACAGGGGAAGGAGAGACCCAGTACTTC. Translation gives CASSHTGEGETQYF.